One T cell receptor beta chain is described in this entry. The protocol was immunoSEQ multiplex PCR, while the TCRdb copy is restricted to in-frame clones and leaves out a portion. The sample lists over 45,000 clones; roughly 80% were seen once. Per the germline V gene, CDR1 is SGDLS and CDR2 is YYNGEE. The ends were cut back, 2 bases at V and 12 bases at J, with 23 bases in the middle. The CDR3 contains 15 residues. This sample is part of a study of blood T cell repertoires in COVID-19. Looking at the study overall: Spain, Italy and the United States supplied samples that represented acute and convalescent COVID-19. PBMCs, B-cell-depleted T cells, or T cells provided the cDNA or gDNA that made up the material.

The TCR sequence derives from a man aged 55 to 70 with active COVID-19. The gene calls are TRBV9 and TRBJ1-2; TRBD1 is a possible D gene (5 bases). Sequenced input: peripheral blood. The CDR3 protein is CASSVRAGGDGAHTF. The CDR3 DNA reads TGTGCCAGCAGCGTCCGCGCCGGAGGGGACGGAGCTCACACCTTC. Filled out from reference TRBV9 and TRBJ1-2, the complete variable domain reads DSGVTQTPKHLITATGQRVTLRCSPRSGDLSVYWYQQSLDQGLQFLIQYYNGEERAKGNILERFSAQQFPDLHSELNLSSLELGDSALYFCASSVRAGGDGAHTFGSGTRLTVV.